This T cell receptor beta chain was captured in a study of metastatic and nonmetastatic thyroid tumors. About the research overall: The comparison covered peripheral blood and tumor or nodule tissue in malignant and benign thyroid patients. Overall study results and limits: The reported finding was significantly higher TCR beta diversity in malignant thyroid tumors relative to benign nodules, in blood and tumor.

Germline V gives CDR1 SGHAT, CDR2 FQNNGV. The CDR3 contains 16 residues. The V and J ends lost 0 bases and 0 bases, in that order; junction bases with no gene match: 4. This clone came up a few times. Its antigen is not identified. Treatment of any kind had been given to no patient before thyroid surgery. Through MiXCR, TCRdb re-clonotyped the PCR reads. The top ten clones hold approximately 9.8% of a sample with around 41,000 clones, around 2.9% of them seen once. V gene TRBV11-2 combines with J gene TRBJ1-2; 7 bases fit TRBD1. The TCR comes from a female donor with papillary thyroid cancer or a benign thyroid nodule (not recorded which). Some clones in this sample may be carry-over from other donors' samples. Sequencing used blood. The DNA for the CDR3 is TGTGCCAGCAGCTTAGACCCCGGGACAGCTAACTATGGCTACACCTTC. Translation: CASSLDPGTANYGYTF.